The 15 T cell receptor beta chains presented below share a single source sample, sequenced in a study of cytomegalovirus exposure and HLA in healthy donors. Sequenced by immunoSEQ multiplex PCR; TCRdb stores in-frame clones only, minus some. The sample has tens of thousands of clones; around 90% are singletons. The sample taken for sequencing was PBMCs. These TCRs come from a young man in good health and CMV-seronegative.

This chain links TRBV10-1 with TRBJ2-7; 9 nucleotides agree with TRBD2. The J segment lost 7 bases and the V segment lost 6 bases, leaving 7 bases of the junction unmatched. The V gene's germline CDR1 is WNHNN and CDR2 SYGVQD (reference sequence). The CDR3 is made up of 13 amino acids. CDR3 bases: TGCGCCAGCAGCTGCGGGAGGGCCGGGGAGCAGTACTTC. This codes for CASSCGRAGEQYF.

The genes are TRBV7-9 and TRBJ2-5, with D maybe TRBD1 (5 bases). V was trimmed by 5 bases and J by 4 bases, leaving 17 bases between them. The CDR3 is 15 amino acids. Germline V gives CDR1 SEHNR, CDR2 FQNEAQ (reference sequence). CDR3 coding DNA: TGTGCCAGCAGCCGAAATACAGTCCAGGGAGAGACCCAGTACTTC. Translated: CASSRNTVQGETQYF.

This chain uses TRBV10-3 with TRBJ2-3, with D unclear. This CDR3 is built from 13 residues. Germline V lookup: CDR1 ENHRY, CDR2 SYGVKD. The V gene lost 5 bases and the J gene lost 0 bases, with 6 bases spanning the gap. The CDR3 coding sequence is TGTGCCATCAGTTATTCTAGCACAGATACGCAGTATTTT. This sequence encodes CAISYSSTDTQYF.

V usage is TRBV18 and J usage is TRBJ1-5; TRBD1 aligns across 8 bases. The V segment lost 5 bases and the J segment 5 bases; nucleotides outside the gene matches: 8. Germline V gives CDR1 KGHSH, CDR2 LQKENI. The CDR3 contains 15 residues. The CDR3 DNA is TGTGCCAGCTCAAGTAGGACAGGGCGGGATCAGCCCCAGCATTTT. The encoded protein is CASSSRTGRDQPQHF.

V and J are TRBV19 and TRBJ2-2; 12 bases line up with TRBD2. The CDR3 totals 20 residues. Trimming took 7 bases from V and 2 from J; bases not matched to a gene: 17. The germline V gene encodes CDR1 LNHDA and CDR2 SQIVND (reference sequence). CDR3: CASKPRGLAGTGTNTGELFF. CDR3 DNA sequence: TGTGCCAGTAAACCCCGCGGACTAGCGGGAACCGGAACCAACACCGGGGAGCTGTTTTTT.

CDR3 in amino acids: CASKSRKDFEDEKLFF. The CDR3 DNA follows: TGCGCCAGCAAGTCGAGGAAGGACTTCGAGGATGAAAAACTGTTTTTT. The J gene is TRBJ1-4, the V gene TRBV5-1, with D uncertain. Trimming stripped 6 bases from V and 6 bases from J, with 21 bases between. CDR3 length equals 16 residues. Germline CDR1 reads SGHRS; CDR2 reads YFSETQ.

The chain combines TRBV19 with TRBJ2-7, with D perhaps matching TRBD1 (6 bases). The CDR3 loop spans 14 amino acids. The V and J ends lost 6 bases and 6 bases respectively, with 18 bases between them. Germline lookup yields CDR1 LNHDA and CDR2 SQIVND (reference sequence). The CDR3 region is CASSRVLDRTEQYF. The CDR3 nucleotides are TGTGCCAGTAGCAGAGTATTAGACAGGACCGAGCAGTACTTC.

The CDR3 region has the DNA TGTGCCAGCCGAAAGGACAGGGGAATCTCCTACGAGCAGTACTTC. This encodes CASRKDRGISYEQYF. The chain joins TRBV11-2 to TRBJ2-7; 9 bases fit TRBD1. This CDR3 is 15 amino acids long. Germline V gene lookup returns CDR1 SGHAT and CDR2 FQNNGV. With V trimmed by 8 bases and J by 0 bases, 8 bases remained unmatched.

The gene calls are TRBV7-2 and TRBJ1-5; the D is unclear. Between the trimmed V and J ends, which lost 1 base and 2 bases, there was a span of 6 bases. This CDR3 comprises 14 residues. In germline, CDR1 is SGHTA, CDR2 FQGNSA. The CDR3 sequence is CASSLDQGNQPQHF. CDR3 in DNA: TGTGCCAGCAGCTTAGACCAGGGCAATCAGCCCCAGCATTTT.

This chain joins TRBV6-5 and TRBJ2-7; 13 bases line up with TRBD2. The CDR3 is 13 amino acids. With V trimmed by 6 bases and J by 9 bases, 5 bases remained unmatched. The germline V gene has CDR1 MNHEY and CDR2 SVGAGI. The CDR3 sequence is CASRGTSGIGQYF. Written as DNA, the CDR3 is TGTGCCAGCAGAGGGACTAGCGGGATCGGGCAGTACTTC.

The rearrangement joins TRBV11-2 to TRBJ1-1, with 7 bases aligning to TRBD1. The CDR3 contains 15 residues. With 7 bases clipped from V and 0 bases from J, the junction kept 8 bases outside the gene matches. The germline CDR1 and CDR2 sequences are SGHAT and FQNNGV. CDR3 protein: CASNPTTGMNTEAFF. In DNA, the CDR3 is TGTGCCAGCAACCCAACGACAGGGATGAACACTGAAGCTTTCTTT. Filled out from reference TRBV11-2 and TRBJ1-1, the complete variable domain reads EAGVAQSPRYKIIEKRQSVAFWCNPISGHATLYWYQQILGQGPKLLIQFQNNGVVDDSQLPKDRFSAERLKGVDSTLKIQPAKLEDSAVYLCASNPTTGMNTEAFFGQGTRLTVV.

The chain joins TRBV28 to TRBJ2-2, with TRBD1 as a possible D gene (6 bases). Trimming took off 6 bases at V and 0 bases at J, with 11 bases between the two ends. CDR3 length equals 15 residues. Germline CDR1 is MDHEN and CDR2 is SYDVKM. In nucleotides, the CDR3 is TGTGCCAGCAGATCCGGGACAACGAACACCGGGGAGCTGTTTTTT. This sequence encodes CASRSGTTNTGELFF.

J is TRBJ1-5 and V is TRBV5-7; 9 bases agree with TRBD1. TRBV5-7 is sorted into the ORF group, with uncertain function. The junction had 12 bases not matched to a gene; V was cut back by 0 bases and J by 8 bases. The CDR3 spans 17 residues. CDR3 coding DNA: TGTGCCAGCAGCTTGGGGGACAGGGTGAGTGATGGGAAGCCCCAGCATTTT. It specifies CASSLGDRVSDGKPQHF.

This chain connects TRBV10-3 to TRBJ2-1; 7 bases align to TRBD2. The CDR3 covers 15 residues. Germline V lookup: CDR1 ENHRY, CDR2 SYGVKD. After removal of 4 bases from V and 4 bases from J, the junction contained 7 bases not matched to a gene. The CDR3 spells CAISVSAGDYNEQFF. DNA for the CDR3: TGTGCCATCAGTGTCTCGGCGGGAGATTACAATGAGCAGTTCTTC.

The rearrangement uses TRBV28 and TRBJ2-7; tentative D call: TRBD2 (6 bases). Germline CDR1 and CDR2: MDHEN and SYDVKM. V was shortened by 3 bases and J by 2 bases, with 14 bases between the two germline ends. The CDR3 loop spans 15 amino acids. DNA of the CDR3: TGTGCCAGCAGTTTGGACGGCGGGACGACCTACGAGCAGTACTTC. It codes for CASSLDGGTTYEQYF. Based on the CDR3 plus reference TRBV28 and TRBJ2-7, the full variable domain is DVKVTQSSRYLVKRTGEKVFLECVQDMDHENMFWYRQDPGLGLRLIYFSYDVKMKEKGDIPEGYSVSREKKERFSLILESASTNQTSMYLCASSLDGGTTYEQYFGPGTRLTVT.